A selection of T cell receptor beta chains follows, all from one sample in a study of shared clonotypes between healthy human individuals. Measured with immunoSEQ multiplex PCR; TCRdb has only the in-frame clones, and not every one. The table records under 2,500,000 clones, around 95% of them present only once. Sequencing was carried out using naive CD4+ T cells sorted from blood. Receptors originate from a man aged 18 to 30 in good health. Each CDR3 is given without its conserved first and last residue. The order of the fields is J gene, V gene, CDR3 length, CDR3 protein.

>TRBJ1-1|TRBV30|11
AYSRTENTEAF
>TRBJ1-5|TRBV19|14
ASSGRRGGVNQPQH
>TRBJ2-7|TRBV15|11
ATSLWSSYEQY
>TRBJ2-7|TRBV10-3|14
AISGGNSGPPYEQY
>TRBJ1-2|TRBV28|14
ASSLTGVGGNYGYT
>TRBJ1-6|TRBV14|13
ASGRGGTYNSPLH
>TRBJ2-2|TRBV2|12
ASMRAGGPGELF
>TRBJ1-1|TRBV4-1|12
ASSQAWRVGEAF
>TRBJ2-2|TRBV11-2|12
ASSRLAFPGELF
>TRBJ1-6|TRBV19|13
ASKGAGLGNSPLH
>TRBJ1-2|TRBV30|9
ASPTGVGYT
>TRBJ2-3|TRBV6-5|14
ASSYSSVSQADTQY
>TRBJ2-3|TRBV11-2|13
ASSLEILAPDTQY
>TRBJ2-5|TRBV6-6|12
ASSYQTLEGTQY
>TRBJ2-1|TRBV4-3|14
ASSRGTSGLYNEQF
>TRBJ2-5|TRBV5-1|11
ASSLGDQETQY
>TRBJ1-5|TRBV7-6|12
ASSSGTGNQPQH
>TRBJ2-3|TRBV5-1|12
ASEGGFSTDTQY
>TRBJ2-1|TRBV28|13
ASGSIGAAYNEQF